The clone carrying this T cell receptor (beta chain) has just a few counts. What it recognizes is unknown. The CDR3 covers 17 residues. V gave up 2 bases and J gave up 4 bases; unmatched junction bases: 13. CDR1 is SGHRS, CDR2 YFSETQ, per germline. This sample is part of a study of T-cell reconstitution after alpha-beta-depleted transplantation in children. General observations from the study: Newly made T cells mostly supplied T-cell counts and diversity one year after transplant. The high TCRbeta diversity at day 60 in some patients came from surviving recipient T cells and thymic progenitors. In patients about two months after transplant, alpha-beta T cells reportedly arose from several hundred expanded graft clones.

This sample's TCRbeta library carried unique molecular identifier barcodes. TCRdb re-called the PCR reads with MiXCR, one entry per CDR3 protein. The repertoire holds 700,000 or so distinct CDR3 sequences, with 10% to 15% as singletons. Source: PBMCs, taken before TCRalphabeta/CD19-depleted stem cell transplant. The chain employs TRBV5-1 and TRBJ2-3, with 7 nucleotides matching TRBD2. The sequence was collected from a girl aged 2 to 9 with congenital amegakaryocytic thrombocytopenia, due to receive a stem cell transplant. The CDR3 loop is CASSLSGRAGRADTQYF. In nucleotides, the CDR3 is TGCGCCAGCAGCTTATCTGGTCGAGCGGGAAGGGCAGATACGCAGTATTTT.